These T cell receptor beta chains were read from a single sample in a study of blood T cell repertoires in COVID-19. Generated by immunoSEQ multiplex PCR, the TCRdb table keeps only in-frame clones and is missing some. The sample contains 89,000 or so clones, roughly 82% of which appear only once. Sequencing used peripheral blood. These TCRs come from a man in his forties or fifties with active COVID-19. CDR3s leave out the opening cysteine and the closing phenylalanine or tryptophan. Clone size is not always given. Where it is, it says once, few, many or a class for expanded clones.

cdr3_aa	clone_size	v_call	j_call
ASRTSLNTEAF	-	TRBV5-1	TRBJ1-1
ASSEGAGIIYEQY	-	TRBV6-1	TRBJ2-7
ASITSQGAKPQH	-	TRBV28	TRBJ1-5
ASTALGAQGQVTQY	-	TRBV27	TRBJ2-3
SPTRDPDTQY	-	TRBV29-1	TRBJ2-3
ASSFGPGQNSPLH	once	TRBV28	TRBJ1-6
ASSTAGGRYEQY	-	TRBV19	TRBJ2-7
ASRSSLGQMNTEAF	-	TRBV7-2	TRBJ1-1
ASSAAQGVPQF	-	TRBV19	TRBJ2-1
ASSIPTIGGEAF	-	TRBV19	TRBJ1-1
ASSLNGGRSTGELF	-	TRBV6-2/TRBV6-3	TRBJ2-2
ASSLGVSGNTIY	-	TRBV7-2	TRBJ1-3
SVQGTYAGELF	-	TRBV29-1	TRBJ2-2
ASSQTWDTKNTEAF	-	TRBV18	TRBJ1-1
ASSSPGQGSNTIY	-	TRBV5-4	TRBJ1-3
ASSGQREYGYT	-	TRBV9	TRBJ1-2
ASSDWGGGLF	once	TRBV6-1	TRBJ2-1
ASSHLTGTSGETQY	-	TRBV6-2/TRBV6-3	TRBJ2-5
ASSYRREGPYEQY	many	TRBV6-2/TRBV6-3	TRBJ2-7
ASSSPRQGQETQY	-	TRBV19	TRBJ2-5
ASSLRGTAAANTIY	-	TRBV7-2	TRBJ1-3
ASSEPGSGQPQH	-	TRBV2	TRBJ1-5
ASRNRGTSYEQY	-	TRBV28	TRBJ2-7
ASSLSWAGPNEKLF	-	TRBV27	TRBJ1-4
ASSEQGFGYT	-	TRBV6-1	TRBJ1-2
AWIGANTEAF	-	TRBV30	TRBJ1-1
ASSIQKNTGELF	-	TRBV19	TRBJ2-2
SVEKTIEGETQY	once	TRBV29-1	TRBJ2-5
ASSLDLGTSGSYEQY	-	TRBV7-2	TRBJ2-7
ASSYRDSLTDTQY	-	TRBV2	TRBJ2-3
SGVGFRGVAKNIQY	-	TRBV29-1	TRBJ2-4
ASSYSRGEAF	-	TRBV6-5	TRBJ1-1
ASSVDSGGKTQY	-	TRBV9	TRBJ2-5
ASSLGPARPVSDTQY	-	TRBV5-1	TRBJ2-3
ASKTVAGGNQPQH	-	TRBV19	TRBJ1-5
ASSGTSTNSPLH	-	TRBV25-1	TRBJ1-6
ASSRTSGRGAEQF	once	TRBV5-8	TRBJ2-1
ASSVGDRGDTGELF	-	TRBV9	TRBJ2-2
ASSQTREGAGEQY	once	TRBV14	TRBJ2-7
ASKQEGFTEAF	-	TRBV10-2	TRBJ1-1
ASSPAGSYEQY	-	TRBV3-1/TRBV3-2	TRBJ2-7
ASKMTGDEQY	-	TRBV6-5	TRBJ2-7
ASSKNGGNTEAF	-	TRBV19	TRBJ1-1
ASSSPQGDNYGYT	-	TRBV28	TRBJ1-2
ASSPLPTSGTTDTQY	-	TRBV7-2	TRBJ2-3